This T cell receptor beta chain was documented in a study of cytomegalovirus exposure and HLA in healthy donors (dated by TCRdb to about 2017). Regarding the research as a whole: According to a later analysis, the approximately 120 validation repertoires were produced on the same platform as the roughly 700 repertoires of the first cohort. The study aimed to test whether cataloging public T cell receptors could reveal signatures of past pathogen exposure. A separate validation cohort of 100 to 150 different subjects was used in addition to the approximately 640-subject first cohort. High-throughput TCR immunosequencing, statistical association of individual TCRs with disease status, and machine learning were combined to predict cytomegalovirus infection status.

General study outcomes and caveats: A later analysis found that TCRs clustered in the first cohort also tended to co-occur in the 95 to 150 validation repertoires, with 94% of cluster scores above 0. Most TCR sequences were seen in very few donors, while some public TCRs were found in many individuals. The authors suggested that the approach could potentially be extended to other disease states and immunological phenotypes. In both the original and validation cohorts, the classifier was reported to diagnose cytomegalovirus status with high specificity and sensitivity. A total of fewer than 200 TCR beta chains were listed by the study as associated with cytomegalovirus. Three of the identified cytomegalovirus-associated TCR beta chains were confirmed in vitro to be specific for cytomegalovirus antigens. A later analysis had no HLA typing for the validation cohort, so co-occurrence there was scored across all 110 or so repertoires.

The library was generated by the immunoSEQ multiplex PCR assay. The paper's processing steps were these. A statistical classification framework was built to diagnose cytomegalovirus status from the catalog of TCR beta chain sequences. Not all clones reach the TCRdb copy of this immuneACCESS table, which keeps in-frame sequences only. Checked studies attribute under half of the gap to unresolved V genes and leave the rest unexplained. V and J calls plus clone size are reproduced from that table; the DNA served to infer D and trimming. The sample records about 49,000 clones, roughly 92% of which are singletons. Of the sample, around 1.4% falls within the top ten clones. On this clone itself: Its antigen specificity is not known. Base-call qualities are not available, and no considerably larger clone is one nucleotide away.

Donors formed part of the validation cohort, which comprised fewer than 150 subjects and was distinct from the first cohort of under 850 subjects. Material for sequencing was PBMCs. This clonotype originated in a young man in good health and CMV-seronegative.

The CDR3: CASSLVTGANTEAFF. The nucleotides are TGTGCCAGCAGCTTAGTTACAGGAGCGAACACTGAAGCTTTCTTT. The sequence joins TRBV7-9 to TRBJ1-1; tentative D gene TRBD1, with 5 bases matching. CDR3 length: 15 amino acids, cysteine to phenylalanine. Here the CDR3 DNA is all that survives: 45 bases in frame from base 1. V is cut by 1 base and J by 1 base, and the space between the germline ends is 10 bases. The germline V gene (reference sequence) specifies SEHNR as CDR1 and FQNEAQ as CDR2.